Sequencing of this T cell receptor (beta chain) was carried out in a study of persistence of HIV-infected CD4 T cells. Study-level background: A median of approximately eight years of suppressive ART preceded sampling.

The libraries were made with immunoSEQ version 4 in survey mode. Template was genomic DNA at 10 ng/uL, with up to about 1 ug used per sample. Assay: immunoSEQ multiplex PCR; the TCRdb copy retains only in-frame clones and omits some. This table holds about 64,000 clones, over 60% found once. Of note for this clone: Its antigen is unidentified.

Germline V gene sequence: CDR1 MDHEN, CDR2 SYDVKM. The germline V and J ends were trimmed by 4 bases and 6 bases, with 14 bases remaining between them. This CDR3 spans 14 amino acids. The stimulus was an HIV-1 Gag 15-mer peptide pool, 0.8 to 1 ug/peptide/mL. CD40L/CD69 double-negative CD45RO-high memory CD4+ T cells were collected. This chain joins TRBV28 and TRBJ2-3; maybe TRBD2 (5 bases). Material: CD4+ T cells sorted from PBMCs after roughly 18-hour stimulation, obtained from a patient who received antiretroviral therapy. This receptor was obtained from an adult man with HIV who was CMV-seropositive. The CDR3 region is CASSSGFTRDTQYF. Written as DNA, the CDR3 is TGTGCCAGCAGTTCGGGGTTTACTAGGGATACGCAGTATTTT.